This TCR beta chain comes out of a study of T cell repertoires in cytomegalovirus infection. For the study at large: Matching HLA type and CMV infection were both indicated by public TCR beta signatures. Findings and limits, study-wide: HLA-C-restricted CMV-specific TCR beta clonotypes prevailed in the ex vivo response. Summed frequency of public TCR beta families distinguished CMV carriers with the relevant HLA.

TCRdb re-analysed the reads in MiXCR, keeping a single row per CDR3 protein. The top ten clones hold approximately 13% of a sample with about 440,000 distinct CDR3 sequences, approximately 31% of them seen once. This clonotype was observed many times. What it binds is unknown. Germline V gene sequence: CDR1 LNHDA, CDR2 SQIVND (reference sequence). V was cut by 3 bases and J by 10 bases, with 13 bases left in between. The CDR3 is 14 residues long. What was sequenced was PBMCs. The V call is TRBV19, the J call TRBJ1-6; D call uncertain. The source of this sequence is a human donor in good health (CMV status not recorded). Some clones in this sample may be carry-over from other donors' samples. The DNA of the CDR3 is TGTGCCAGTAGTATCTTTGGCAGAGGATCACCCCTCCACTTT. Its protein is CASSIFGRGSPLHF.